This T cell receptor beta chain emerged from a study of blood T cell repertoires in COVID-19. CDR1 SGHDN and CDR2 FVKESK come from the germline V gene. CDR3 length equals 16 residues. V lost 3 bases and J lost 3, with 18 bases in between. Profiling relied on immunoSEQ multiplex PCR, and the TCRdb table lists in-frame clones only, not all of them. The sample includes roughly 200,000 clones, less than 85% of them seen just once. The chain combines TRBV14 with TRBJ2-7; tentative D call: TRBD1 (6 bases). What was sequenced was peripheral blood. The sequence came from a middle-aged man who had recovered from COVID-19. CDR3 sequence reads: CASSQDSRMAFYEQYF. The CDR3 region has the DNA TGTGCCAGCAGCCAGGACAGTCGAATGGCCTTCTACGAGCAGTACTTC.